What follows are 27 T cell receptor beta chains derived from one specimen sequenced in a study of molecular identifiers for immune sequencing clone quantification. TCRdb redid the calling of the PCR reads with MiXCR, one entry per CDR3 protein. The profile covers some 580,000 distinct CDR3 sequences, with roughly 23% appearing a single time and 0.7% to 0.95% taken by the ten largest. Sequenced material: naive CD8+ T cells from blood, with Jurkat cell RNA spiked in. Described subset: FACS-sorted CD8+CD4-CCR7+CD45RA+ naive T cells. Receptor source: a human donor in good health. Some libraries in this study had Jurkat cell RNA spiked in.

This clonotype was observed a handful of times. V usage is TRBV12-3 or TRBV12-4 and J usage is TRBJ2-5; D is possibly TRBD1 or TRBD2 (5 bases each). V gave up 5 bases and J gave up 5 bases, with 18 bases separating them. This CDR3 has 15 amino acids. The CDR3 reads CASSPPGPPRETQYF. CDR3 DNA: TGTGCCAGCAGTCCCCCGGGACCGCCGCGGGAGACCCAGTACTTC.

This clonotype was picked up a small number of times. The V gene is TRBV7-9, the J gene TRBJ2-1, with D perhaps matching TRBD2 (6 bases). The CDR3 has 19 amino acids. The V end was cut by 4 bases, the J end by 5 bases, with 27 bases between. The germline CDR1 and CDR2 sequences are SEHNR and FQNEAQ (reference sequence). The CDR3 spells CASSSPRDLFQSSDNEQFF. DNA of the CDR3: TGTGCCAGCAGCTCTCCTCGGGACTTATTCCAGAGCAGTGACAATGAGCAGTTCTTC.

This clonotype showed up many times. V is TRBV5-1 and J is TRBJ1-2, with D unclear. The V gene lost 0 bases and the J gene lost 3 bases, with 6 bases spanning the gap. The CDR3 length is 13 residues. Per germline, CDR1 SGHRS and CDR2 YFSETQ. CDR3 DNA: TGCGCCAGCAGCTTGGAATCCTACTATGGCTACACCTTC. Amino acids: CASSLESYYGYTF.

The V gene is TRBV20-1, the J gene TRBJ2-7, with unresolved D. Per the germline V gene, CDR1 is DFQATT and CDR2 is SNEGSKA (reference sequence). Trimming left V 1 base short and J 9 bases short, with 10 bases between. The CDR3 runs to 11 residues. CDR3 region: CSARGDLVQYF. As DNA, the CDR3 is TGCAGTGCTAGAGGAGACCTCGTGCAGTACTTC.

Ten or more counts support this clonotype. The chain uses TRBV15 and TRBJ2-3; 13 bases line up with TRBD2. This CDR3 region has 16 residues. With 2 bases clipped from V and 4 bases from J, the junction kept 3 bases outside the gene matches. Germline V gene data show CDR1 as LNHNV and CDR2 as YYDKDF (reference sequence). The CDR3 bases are TGTGCCACCAGCAGAAGGACTAGCGGGAGACCAGATACGCAGTATTTT. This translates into CATSRRTSGRPDTQYF.

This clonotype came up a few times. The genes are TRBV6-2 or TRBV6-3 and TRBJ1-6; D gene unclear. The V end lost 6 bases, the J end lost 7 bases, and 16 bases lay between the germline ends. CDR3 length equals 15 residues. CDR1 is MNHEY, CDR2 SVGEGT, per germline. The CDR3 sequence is CASRPDPGRNSPLHF. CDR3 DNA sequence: TGTGCCAGCAGGCCGGACCCCGGTCGAAATTCACCCCTCCACTTT.

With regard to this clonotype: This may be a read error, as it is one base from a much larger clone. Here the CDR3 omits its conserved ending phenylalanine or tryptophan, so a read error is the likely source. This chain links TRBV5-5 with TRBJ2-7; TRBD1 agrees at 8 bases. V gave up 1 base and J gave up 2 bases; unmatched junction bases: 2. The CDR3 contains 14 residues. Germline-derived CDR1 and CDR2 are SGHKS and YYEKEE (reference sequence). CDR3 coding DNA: TGTGCCAGCAGCTTGCGGACAGGGACCTACGAGCAGTACCTC. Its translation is CASSLRTGTYEQYL.

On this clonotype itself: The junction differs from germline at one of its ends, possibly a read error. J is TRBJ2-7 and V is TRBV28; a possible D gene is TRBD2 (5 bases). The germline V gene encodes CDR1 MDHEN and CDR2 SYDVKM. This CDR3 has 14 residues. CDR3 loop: CASSFRGRGNEQCF. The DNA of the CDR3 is TGTGCCAGCAGTTTCCGAGGGAGAGGCAACGAGCAGTGCTTC.

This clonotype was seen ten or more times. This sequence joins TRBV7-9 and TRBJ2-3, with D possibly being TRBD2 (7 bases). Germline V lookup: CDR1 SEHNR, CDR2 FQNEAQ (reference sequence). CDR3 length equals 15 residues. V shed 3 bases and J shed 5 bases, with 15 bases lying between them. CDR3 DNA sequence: TGTGCCAGCAGCTTGATGGCGGGGGCGGGAGATACGCAGTATTTT. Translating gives CASSLMAGAGDTQYF.

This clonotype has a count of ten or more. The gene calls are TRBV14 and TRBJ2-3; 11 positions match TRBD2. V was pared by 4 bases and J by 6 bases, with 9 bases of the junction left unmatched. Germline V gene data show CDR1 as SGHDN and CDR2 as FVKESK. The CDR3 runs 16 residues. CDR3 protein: CASSPGVAGGPDTQYF. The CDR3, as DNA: TGTGCCAGCAGCCCCGGGGTAGCGGGAGGGCCTGATACGCAGTATTTT.

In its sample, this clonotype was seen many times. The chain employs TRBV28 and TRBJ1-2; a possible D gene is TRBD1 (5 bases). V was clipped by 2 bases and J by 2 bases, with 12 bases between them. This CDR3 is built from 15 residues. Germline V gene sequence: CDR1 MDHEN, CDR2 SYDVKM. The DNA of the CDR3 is TGTGCCAGCAGTTTAGGGACCACGCCGAACTATGGCTACACCTTC. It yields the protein CASSLGTTPNYGYTF.

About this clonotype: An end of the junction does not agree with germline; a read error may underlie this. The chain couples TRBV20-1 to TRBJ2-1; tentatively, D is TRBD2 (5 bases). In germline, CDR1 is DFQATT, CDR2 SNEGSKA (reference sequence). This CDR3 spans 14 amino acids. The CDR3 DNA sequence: TGCAGTGCTCCCCGGCGGGTGATCGACAATGAGCTGTTCTTC. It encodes CSAPRRVIDNELFF.

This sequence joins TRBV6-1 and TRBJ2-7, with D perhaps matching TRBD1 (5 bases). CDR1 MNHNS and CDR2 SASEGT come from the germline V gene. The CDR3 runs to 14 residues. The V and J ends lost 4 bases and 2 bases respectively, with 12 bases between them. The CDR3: CASSAIQETYEQYF. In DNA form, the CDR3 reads TGTGCCAGCAGTGCCATACAGGAAACCTACGAGCAGTACTTC.

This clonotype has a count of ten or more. The CDR3 region is CASFRDRTEAFF. For the CDR3, the DNA is TGTGCCAGCTTCAGGGATCGCACTGAAGCTTTCTTT. V and J are TRBV12-3 or TRBV12-4 and TRBJ1-1; weak D call: TRBD1 (5 bases). CDR3 size: 12 residues. Trimming stripped 8 bases from V and 4 bases from J, with 11 bases between.

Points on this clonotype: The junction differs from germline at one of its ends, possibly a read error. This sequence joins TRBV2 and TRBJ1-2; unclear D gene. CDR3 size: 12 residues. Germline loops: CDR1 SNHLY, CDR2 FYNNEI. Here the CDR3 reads CASSESNYGYAF. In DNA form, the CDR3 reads TGTGCCAGCAGTGAGTCCAACTATGGCTACGCCTTC.

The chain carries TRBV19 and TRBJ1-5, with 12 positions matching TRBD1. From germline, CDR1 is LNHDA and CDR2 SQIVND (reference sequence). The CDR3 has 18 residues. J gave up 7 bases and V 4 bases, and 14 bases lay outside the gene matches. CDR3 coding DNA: TGTGCCAGTAGTACCCCCCCCGGGACAGGGGGCTCCGGACAGCCCCAGCATTTT. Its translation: CASSTPPGTGGSGQPQHF. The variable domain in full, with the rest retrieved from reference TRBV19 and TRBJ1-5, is DGGITQSPKYLFRKEGQNVTLSCEQNLNHDAMYWYRQDPGQGLRLIYYSQIVNDFQKGDIAEGYSVSREKKESFPLTVTSAQKNPTAFYLCASSTPPGTGGSGQPQHFGDGTRLSIL.

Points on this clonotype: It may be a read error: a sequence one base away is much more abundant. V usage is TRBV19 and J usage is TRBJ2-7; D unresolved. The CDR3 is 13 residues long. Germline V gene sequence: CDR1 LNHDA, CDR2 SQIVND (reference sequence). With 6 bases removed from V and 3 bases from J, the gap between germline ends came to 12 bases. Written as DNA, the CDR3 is TGTGCCAGTAGCCCGAGACTCCACTACGAGCAGTACTTC. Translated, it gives CASSPRLHYEQYF.

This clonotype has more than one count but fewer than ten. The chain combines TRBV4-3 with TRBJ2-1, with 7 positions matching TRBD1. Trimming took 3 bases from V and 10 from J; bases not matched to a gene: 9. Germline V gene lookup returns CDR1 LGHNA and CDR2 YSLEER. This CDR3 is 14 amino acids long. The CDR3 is CASSHATGSREQFF. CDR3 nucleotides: TGCGCCAGCAGCCACGCGACAGGGTCGCGCGAGCAGTTCTTC.

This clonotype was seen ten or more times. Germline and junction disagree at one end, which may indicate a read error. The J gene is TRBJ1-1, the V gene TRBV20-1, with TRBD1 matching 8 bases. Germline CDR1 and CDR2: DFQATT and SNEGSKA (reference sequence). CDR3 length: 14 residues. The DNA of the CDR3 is TGCAGTGCTGGAGACAGGGGCCTGAACACTGAAGCTTTCTTT. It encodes CSAGDRGLNTEAFF.

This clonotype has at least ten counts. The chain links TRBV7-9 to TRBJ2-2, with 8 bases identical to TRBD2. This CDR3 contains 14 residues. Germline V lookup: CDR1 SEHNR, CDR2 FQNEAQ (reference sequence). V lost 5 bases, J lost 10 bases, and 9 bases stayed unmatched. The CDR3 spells CASSPTGGGLELFF. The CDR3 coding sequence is TGTGCCAGCAGCCCCACCGGGGGGGGCTTGGAGCTGTTTTTT. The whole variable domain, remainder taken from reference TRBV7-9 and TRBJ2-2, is DTGVSQNPRHKITKRGQNVTFRCDPISEHNRLYWYRQTLGQGPEFLTYFQNEAQLEKSRLLSDRFSAERPKGSFSTLEIQRTEQGDSAMYLCASSPTGGGLELFFGEGSRLTVL.

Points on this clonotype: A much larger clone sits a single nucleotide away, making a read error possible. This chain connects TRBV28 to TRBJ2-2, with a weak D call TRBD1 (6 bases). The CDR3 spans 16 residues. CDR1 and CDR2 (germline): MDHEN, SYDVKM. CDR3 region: CASSLATGTNTGVLFF. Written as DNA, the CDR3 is TGTGCCAGCAGTTTAGCCACCGGGACAAACACCGGGGTGCTGTTTTTT.

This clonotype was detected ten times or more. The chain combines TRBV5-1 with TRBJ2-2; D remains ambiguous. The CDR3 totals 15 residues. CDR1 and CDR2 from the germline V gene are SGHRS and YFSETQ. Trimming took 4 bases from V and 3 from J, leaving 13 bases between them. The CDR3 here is CASSPWDGDTGELFF. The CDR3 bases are TGCGCCAGCAGCCCGTGGGATGGAGACACCGGGGAGCTGTTTTTT.

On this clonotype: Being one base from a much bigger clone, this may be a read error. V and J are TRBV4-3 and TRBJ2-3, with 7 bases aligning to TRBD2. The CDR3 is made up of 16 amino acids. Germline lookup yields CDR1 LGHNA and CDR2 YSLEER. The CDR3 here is CASSQDGAGVKDTQNF. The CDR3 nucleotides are TGCGCCAGCAGCCAAGATGGGGCGGGAGTGAAAGATACGCAGAATTTT.

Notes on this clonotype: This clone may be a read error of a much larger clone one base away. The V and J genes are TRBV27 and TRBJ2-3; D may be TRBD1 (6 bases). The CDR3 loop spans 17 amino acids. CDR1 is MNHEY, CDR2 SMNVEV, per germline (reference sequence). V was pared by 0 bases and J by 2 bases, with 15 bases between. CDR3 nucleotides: TGTGCCAGCAGTTTATCAGGACAGTGGCTTTCCACAGATACGCAGTATTTT. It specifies CASSLSGQWLSTDTQYF.

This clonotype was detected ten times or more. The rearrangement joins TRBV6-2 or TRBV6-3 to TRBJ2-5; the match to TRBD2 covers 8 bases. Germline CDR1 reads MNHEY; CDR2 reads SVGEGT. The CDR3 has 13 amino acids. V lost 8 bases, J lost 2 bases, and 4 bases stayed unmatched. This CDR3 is CASGAGVQETQYF. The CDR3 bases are TGTGCCAGCGGAGCGGGGGTACAAGAGACCCAGTACTTC.

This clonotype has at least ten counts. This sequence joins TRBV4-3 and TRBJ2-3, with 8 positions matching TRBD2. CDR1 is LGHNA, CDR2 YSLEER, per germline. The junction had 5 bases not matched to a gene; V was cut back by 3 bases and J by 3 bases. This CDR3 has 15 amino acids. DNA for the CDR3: TGCGCCAGCAGCCATACAGCGGGGGTTACAGATACGCAGTATTTT. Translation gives CASSHTAGVTDTQYF.

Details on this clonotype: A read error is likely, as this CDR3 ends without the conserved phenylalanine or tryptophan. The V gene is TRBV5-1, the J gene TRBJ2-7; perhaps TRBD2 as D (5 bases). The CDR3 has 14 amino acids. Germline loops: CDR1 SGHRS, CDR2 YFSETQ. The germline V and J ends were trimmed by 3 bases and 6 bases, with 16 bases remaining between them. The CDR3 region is CASSYGREEAEQYY. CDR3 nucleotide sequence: TGCGCCAGCAGCTACGGCCGGGAAGAGGCCGAGCAGTACTAC.